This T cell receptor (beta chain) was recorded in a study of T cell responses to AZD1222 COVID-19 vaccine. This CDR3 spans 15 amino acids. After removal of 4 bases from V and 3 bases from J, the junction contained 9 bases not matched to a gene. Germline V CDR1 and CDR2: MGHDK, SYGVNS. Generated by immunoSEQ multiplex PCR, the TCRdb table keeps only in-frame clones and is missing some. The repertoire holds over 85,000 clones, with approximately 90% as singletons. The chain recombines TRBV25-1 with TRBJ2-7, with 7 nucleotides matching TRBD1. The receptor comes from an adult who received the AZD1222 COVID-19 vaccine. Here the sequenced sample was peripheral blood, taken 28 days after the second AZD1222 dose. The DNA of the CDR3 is TGTGCCAGCAGTGGGAGGACAGGCCCCCTCTACGAGCAGTACTTC. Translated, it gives CASSGRTGPLYEQYF.